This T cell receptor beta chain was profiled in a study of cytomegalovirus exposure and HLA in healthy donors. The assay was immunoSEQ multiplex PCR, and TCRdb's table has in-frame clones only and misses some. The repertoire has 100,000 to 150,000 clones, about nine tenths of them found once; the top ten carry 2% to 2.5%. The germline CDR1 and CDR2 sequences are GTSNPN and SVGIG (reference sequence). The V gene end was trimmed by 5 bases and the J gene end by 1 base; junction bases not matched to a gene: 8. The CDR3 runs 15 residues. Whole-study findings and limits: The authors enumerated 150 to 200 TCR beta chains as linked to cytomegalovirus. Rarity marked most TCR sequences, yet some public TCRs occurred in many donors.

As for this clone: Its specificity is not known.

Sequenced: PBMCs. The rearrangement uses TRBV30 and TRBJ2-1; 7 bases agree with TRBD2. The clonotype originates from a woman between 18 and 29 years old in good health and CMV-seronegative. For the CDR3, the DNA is TGTGCCTGGGCAGGGAGGGCCCCGTCCTACAATGAGCAGTTCTTC. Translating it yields CAWAGRAPSYNEQFF. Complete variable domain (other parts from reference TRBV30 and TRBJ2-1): SQTIHQWPATLVQPVGSPLSLECTVEGTSNPNLYWYRQAAGRGLQLLFYSVGIGQISSEVPQNLSASRPQDRQFILSSKKLLLSDSGFYLCAWAGRAPSYNEQFFGPGTRLTVL.